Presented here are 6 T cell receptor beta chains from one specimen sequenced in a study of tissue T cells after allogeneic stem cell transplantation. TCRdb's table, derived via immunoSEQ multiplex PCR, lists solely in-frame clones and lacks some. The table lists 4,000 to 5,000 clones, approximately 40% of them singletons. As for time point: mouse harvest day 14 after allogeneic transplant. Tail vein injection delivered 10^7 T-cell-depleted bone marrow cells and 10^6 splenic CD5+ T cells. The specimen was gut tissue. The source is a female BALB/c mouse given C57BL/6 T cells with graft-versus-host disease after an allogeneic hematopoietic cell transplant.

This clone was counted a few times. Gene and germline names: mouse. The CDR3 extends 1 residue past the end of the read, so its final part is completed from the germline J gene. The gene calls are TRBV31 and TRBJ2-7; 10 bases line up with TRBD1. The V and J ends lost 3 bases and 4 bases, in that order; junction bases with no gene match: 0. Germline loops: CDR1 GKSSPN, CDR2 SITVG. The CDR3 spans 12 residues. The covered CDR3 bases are TGTGCCTGGAGGGACAGGGGGTATGAACAGTAC. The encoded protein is CAWRDRGYEQY. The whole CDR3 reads CAWRDRGYEQYF.

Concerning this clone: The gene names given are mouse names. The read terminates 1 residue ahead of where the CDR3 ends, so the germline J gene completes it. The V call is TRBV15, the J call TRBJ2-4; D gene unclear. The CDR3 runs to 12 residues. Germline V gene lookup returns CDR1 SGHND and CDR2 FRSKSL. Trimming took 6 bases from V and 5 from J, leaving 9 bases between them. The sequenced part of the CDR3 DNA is TGTGCCAGCAGGGGAGGGCGAAACACCTTGTAC. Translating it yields CASRGGRNTLY. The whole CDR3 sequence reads CASRGGRNTLYF. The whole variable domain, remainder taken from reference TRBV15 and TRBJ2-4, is DAGVTQTPRHEVAEKGQTIILKCEPVSGHNDLFWYRQTKIQGLELLSYFRSKSLMEDGGAFKDRFKAEMLNSSFSTLKIQPTEPKDSAVYLCASRGGRNTLYFGAGTRLSVL.

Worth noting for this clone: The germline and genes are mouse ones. The CDR3 sequence is CASGDWGKDTQYF. CDR3 DNA, as far as it was read: TGTGCCAGCGGTGACTGGGGGAAAGACACCCAGTAC. This chain uses TRBV13-2 with TRBJ2-5; 7 positions agree with TRBD2. Read data end 1 residue before the CDR3 end; the end is taken from the germline J gene. With 2 bases clipped from V and 4 bases from J, the junction kept 1 base outside the gene matches. This CDR3 contains 13 residues. The V gene's germline CDR1 is NNHNN and CDR2 SYGAGS (reference sequence).

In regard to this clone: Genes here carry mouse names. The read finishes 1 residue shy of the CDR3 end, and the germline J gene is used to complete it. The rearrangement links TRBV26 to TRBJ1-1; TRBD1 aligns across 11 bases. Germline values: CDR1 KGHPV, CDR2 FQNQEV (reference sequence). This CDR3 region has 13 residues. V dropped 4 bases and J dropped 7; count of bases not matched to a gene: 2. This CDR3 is CASSRGQGGEVFF. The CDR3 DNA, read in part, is TGTGCCAGCAGTCGGGGACAGGGGGGAGAAGTCTTC.

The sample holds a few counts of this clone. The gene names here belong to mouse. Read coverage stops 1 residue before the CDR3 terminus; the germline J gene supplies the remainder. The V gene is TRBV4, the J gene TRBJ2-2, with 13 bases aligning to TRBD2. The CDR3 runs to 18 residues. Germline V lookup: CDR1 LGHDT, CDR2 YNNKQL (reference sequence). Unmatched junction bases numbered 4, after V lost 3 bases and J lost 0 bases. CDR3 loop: CASSYGTGGGANTGQLYF. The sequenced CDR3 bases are TGTGCCAGCAGCTACGGGACTGGGGGGGGTGCAAACACCGGGCAGCTCTAC.

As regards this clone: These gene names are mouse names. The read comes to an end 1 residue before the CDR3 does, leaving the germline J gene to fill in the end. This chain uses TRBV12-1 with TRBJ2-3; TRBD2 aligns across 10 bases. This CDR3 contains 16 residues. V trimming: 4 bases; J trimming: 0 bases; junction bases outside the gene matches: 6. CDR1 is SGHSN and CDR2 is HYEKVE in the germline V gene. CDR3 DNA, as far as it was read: TGTGCCAGCTCGCTGGGACTGGGGTTTAGTGCAGAAACGCTGTAT. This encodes CASSLGLGFSAETLY. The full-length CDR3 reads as CASSLGLGFSAETLYF.